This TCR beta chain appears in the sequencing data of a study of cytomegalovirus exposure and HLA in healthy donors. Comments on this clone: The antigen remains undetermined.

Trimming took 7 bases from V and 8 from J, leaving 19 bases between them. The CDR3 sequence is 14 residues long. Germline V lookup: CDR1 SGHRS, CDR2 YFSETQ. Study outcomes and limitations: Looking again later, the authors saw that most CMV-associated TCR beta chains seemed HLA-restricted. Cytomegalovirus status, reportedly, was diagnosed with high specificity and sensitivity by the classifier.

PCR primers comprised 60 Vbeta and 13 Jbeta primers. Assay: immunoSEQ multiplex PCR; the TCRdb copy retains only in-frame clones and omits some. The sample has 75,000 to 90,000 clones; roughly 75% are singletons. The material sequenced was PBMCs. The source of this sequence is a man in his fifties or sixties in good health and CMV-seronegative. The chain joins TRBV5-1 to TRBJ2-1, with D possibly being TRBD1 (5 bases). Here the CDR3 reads CASRARGISDEQFF. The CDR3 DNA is TGCGCCAGCCGGGCTAGGGGTATCAGCGATGAGCAGTTCTTC.